This TCR beta chain was captured by sequencing in a study of CD8 T cells in ankylosing spondylitis. This CDR3 has 13 residues. V lost 1 base, J lost 4 bases, and 7 bases lay in between. The germline V gene encodes CDR1 SNHLY and CDR2 FYNNEI. General study points: Typical of ankylosing spondylitis blood, it appeared, was a TCR beta motif of several highly homologous variants.

On this clonotype itself: Antigen: not known.

TCRdb itself ran the 5' RACE reads through MiXCR, one entry per CDR3 protein. This repertoire shows around 770,000 distinct CDR3 sequences, around 20% found once; its top ten account for about 20%. The clonotype originates from a male donor with ankylosing spondylitis. The chain links TRBV2 to TRBJ2-5; D not certain. The sample comprised blood, either unsorted or a sorted T cell fraction (not recorded which). The chain's CDR3 is CASSEDMRETQYF. DNA for the CDR3: TGTGCCAGCAGTGAAGATATGCGAGAGACCCAGTACTTC.